This TCR beta chain was identified during a study of T cell responses to AZD1222 COVID-19 vaccine (dated by TCRdb to the early 2020s). Regarding the research as a whole: Because spike-specific TCR depth and breadth did not differ between the two schedules, AZD1222 recipients who got a second dose at roughly 4 weeks were pooled with those who got a second dose at roughly 12 weeks. TCR sequencing was performed for 230 to 250 trial participants, of whom around 200 were given two doses of AZD1222 and around 26 were given two doses of MenACWY control vaccine. Trial participants were enrolled by age into 18-55, 56-69 and 70-plus year subgroups, with approximately 160, 26 and 62 TCR-sequenced participants respectively. Broader findings and caveats from the paper: After two AZD1222 doses, spike-specific TCR breadth and depth were significantly higher than at day 0 and than in MenACWY recipients. No day 14 peak-response samples were available, so repertoires were characterized only after the peak T cell response. The vaccine-associated CD4 TCRs covered the entire spike protein, and the dominant responses fell in regions 160-218 and 743-854. Most participants were white British and females outnumbered males, and the authors suggested that clonal diversity may have been underestimated. In the small 56-69-year group, the increase in depth fell short of significance, most likely because of low power. Conclusions about previously exposed vaccinees were limited because only a handful of AZD1222 recipients were SARS-CoV-2 seropositive at baseline. Nearly half of unique spike-specific TCRs reportedly recognized epitopes outside regions mutated in the B.1.351 and B.1.1.7 variants.

This clone was seen only once. Its recognized antigen is unknown. The record has no base qualities; no much larger clone is one base away. For this chain, trimming is 6 bases at the V end and 4 bases at the J end, and the number of junction bases without a gene match is 7. In the germline V gene, CDR1 corresponds to MNHNS and CDR2 to SASEGT. Taken from cysteine to phenylalanine, the CDR3 has 14 residues. Only CDR3 DNA remains: 42 bases, in frame from the first base. The CDR3 regions of human TCRbeta chains were analyzed by immunosequencing. From the authors' description of their analysis: Repertoire TCRs were matched against a reference library of SARS-CoV-2-specific TCRs generated with the MIRA antigen-specificity platform. Breadth was defined as the fraction of unique TCRs that were SARS-CoV-2-associated. Depth was defined as the fraction of total T cells that were SARS-CoV-2-associated. Using the MIRA data, each spike-specific TCR was mapped to the spike region that the TCR reacts to and placed in a CD4 or CD8 class. Log10-transformed breadth and depth values were compared by one-way ANOVA with Sidak's multiple comparisons tests. TCRdb's version of the immuneACCESS table is confined to in-frame rearrangements and falls short of the full clone set. An unresolved V gene accounts for under half of the shortfall where checked; the remainder is of unknown origin. V and J calls and clone size follow that table, whereas D and trimming were derived from the DNA. The sample table records about 150,000 clones; about 93% of these occur just once. Approximately 9% of the sample is in the top ten clones.

The time point label of this sample denotes: baseline before first vaccination. Vaccinee samples came from UK trials COV001 and COV002, including a single-blind randomized controlled phase 2/3 trial of AZD1222 (ChAdOx1 nCoV-19) in healthy adults. For TCRbeta chain sequencing, PBMC samples were collected from trial participants at day 0 and at day 28 after the second dose. The chain is assembled from TRBV6-1 and TRBJ2-3; TRBD1 agrees with 7 junctional bases. The sequences come from peripheral blood, collected on day 0 of AZD1222 vaccination. The source of this sequence is an adult in good health. The DNA reads as follows: TGTGCCAGCAGCGGACAGGCACACGCAGATACGCAGTATTTT. This gives the protein CASSGQAHADTQYF.